Detailed here is one T cell receptor (beta chain). The antigen remains undetermined. The entry originates in a study of identical twins. Study results and caveats: Abundant beta clonotypes from cord blood bore fewer insertions; memory repertoires lacked this pattern.

In germline, CDR1 is SGHTA, CDR2 FQGNSA. The CDR3 extends over 14 amino acids. With 2 bases removed from V and 6 bases from J, the gap between germline ends came to 13 bases. TCRdb analysed the 5' RACE reads with MiXCR anew, one entry per CDR3 protein. The sample lists over 500,000 distinct CDR3 sequences; less than 25% were seen once. The same data also contributed to another study, on T cells expressing NK-cell markers. Per that paper: From sorted CD3+CD56+NKG2C+, CD3+CD56+NKG2C- and CD3+CD56-NKG2C+ T cells came the TCR beta repertoires.

The TCR comes from a woman between 18 and 30 years old in good health. The specimen sequenced was CD4+ T cells sorted from blood. The chain uses TRBV7-2 and TRBJ1-1, with D perhaps TRBD1 (5 bases). The CDR3 sequence: CASSLIGEVAEAFF. Written as DNA, the CDR3 is TGTGCCAGCAGCTTAATAGGGGAGGTCGCTGAAGCTTTCTTT. Variable domain in full (rest from reference TRBV7-2 and TRBJ1-1): GAGVSQSPSNKVTEKGKDVELRCDPISGHTALYWYRQSLGQGLEFLIYFQGNSAPDKSGLPSDRFSAERTGGSVSTLTIQRTQQEDSAVYLCASSLIGEVAEAFFGQGTRLTVV.